The sequence of this T cell receptor (beta chain) was determined in a study of cytomegalovirus exposure and HLA in healthy donors. The study, taken as a whole, reports: A later analysis by the authors found several of the most significant clusters apparently linked to common viral pathogens. According to the study, 160 or so TCR beta chains were cytomegalovirus-associated.

The PCR employed 60 Vbeta primers together with 13 Jbeta primers. Profiled with immunoSEQ multiplex PCR; TCRdb holds only in-frame clones, not every one. Of around 130,000 clones detected, around 86% appear once; the ten largest clones hold 2.1%. A few counts support this clone. The antigen remains undetermined. Germline lookup yields CDR1 LGHNA and CDR2 YSLEER. The V end was cut by 4 bases, the J end by 1 base, with 13 bases between. The CDR3 runs to 16 residues. The clonotype was recovered from a man aged 25-40 years in good health and CMV-seronegative. The sample consisted of PBMCs. The chain links TRBV4-3 to TRBJ2-2; possibly TRBD2 for D (5 bases). The DNA for the CDR3 is TGCGCCAGCAGCCCCGGACTCTCCCGGAACACCGGGGAGCTGTTTTTT. This gives the protein CASSPGLSRNTGELFF.